This entry is about one TCR beta chain. Its antigen is not identified. Trimming removed 4 bases from V and 4 bases from J; junction bases left unmatched: 7. CDR1 is SGHAT and CDR2 is FQNNGV in the germline V gene. The CDR3 is 14 residues long. The data originate from a study of T-cell memory formation after mild COVID-19. Turning to the study itself: Clusters were largely donor specific. Notes on the study in general: CD4+ contracting clones lay mainly in CM and EM, CD8+ ones in EMRA.

TCR alpha and TCR beta cDNA libraries carrying sample barcodes and UMIs were produced by 5'RACE using constant-segment primers. TCRdb processed the 5' RACE reads anew with MiXCR; each CDR3 protein has one entry. The sample yields about half a million distinct CDR3 sequences, over 15% seen once. The source of this sequence is an adult woman who had mild COVID-19 (a few samples of this study predate the infection). Cell type and time point are not known. The V and J genes are TRBV11-2 and TRBJ2-7, with 7 positions matching TRBD1. Sequenced sample: PBMCs or a T cell subset sorted from them (not recorded which). This CDR3 reads CASSSSGQQYEQYF. In DNA form, the CDR3 reads TGTGCCAGCAGCTCCTCGGGACAGCAGTACGAGCAGTACTTC.